This T cell receptor beta chain was sequenced in a study of monozygotic twins with inflammatory bowel disease. The study's findings and limits: IBD-affected twins scored below their healthy co-twins in TCRbeta diversity (inverse Simpson).

Per the germline V gene, CDR1 is SGHVS and CDR2 is FQNEAQ. There are 18 residues in the CDR3. Notes on this clonotype: Its antigen is still unknown.

Using the 5' RACE reads, TCRdb records one entry per CDR3 protein without DNA. This sample contains some 170,000 distinct CDR3 sequences. The chain carries TRBV7-8 and TRBJ1-5. The source of this sequence is a human donor with ulcerative colitis or Crohn's disease, or a healthy co-twin of an affected twin (not recorded which). What was sequenced was blood. CDR3 in amino acids: CASSLDGDRIYSNQPQHF.